This section outlines one TCR beta chain sequence together with its context. This sample stems from a study of blood T cell repertoires in COVID-19. Each participant's cohort was designated according to participant-reported clinical history. TCRdb's table, derived via immunoSEQ multiplex PCR, lists solely in-frame clones and lacks some. Of about 190,000 clones listed, roughly 80% were seen once; the top ten hold 3.2%. The sequence derives from a woman under 40 who had recovered from COVID-19. The specimen sequenced was PBMCs or T cells enriched from blood (not recorded which).

CDR3 residues: CSVGGGTDTQYF. For the CDR3, the DNA is TGCAGCGTAGGGGGAGGCACAGATACGCAGTATTTT. The rearrangement joins TRBV29-1 to TRBJ2-3, with D perhaps TRBD1 (6 bases). The CDR3 is made up of 12 amino acids. Germline-derived CDR1 and CDR2 are SQVTM and ANQGSEA. Trimming took 6 bases from V and 1 from J, leaving 8 bases between them.